Each of the 7 T cell receptor beta chains below was sequenced from the same sample in a study of blood T cell repertoires in COVID-19. Using immunoSEQ multiplex PCR, the repertoire was profiled, and TCRdb retains in-frame clones only, with some absent. The sample lists 100,000 to 150,000 clones; around 84% were seen once. The sequencing input was peripheral blood. These receptors were obtained from a woman aged 80 or older with acute or convalescent COVID-19.

The V call is TRBV11-2, the J call TRBJ1-2; D may be TRBD1 (6 bases). CDR3 size: 13 residues. V was cut by 5 bases and J by 9 bases, with 16 bases left in between. Germline V gives CDR1 SGHAT, CDR2 FQNNGV. CDR3 region: CASSPEMGDSYTF. In DNA, the CDR3 is TGTGCCAGCAGCCCAGAGATGGGGGACAGCTACACCTTC.

The chain recombines TRBV9 with TRBJ1-2; the match to TRBD1 covers 7 bases. The germline V gene has CDR1 SGDLS and CDR2 YYNGEE. V lost 4 bases and J lost 2; bases outside the gene matches: 8. The CDR3 sequence is 15 residues long. CDR3 in DNA: TGTGCCAGCAGCTGGGGGACAGTTGGGAACTATGGCTACACCTTC. It codes for CASSWGTVGNYGYTF.

A few counts support this clone. V is TRBV5-1 and J is TRBJ2-7; D not resolved. The CDR3 sequence is 15 residues long. With 0 bases removed from V and 2 bases from J, the gap between germline ends came to 12 bases. From germline, CDR1 is SGHRS and CDR2 YFSETQ. CDR3 nucleotides: TGCGCCAGCAGCTTGGTGGCGGCGGCCACCTACGAGCAGTACTTC. Protein product: CASSLVAAATYEQYF. The whole variable domain, remainder taken from reference TRBV5-1 and TRBJ2-7, is KAGVTQTPRYLIKTRGQQVTLSCSPISGHRSVSWYQQTPGQGLQFLFEYFSETQRNKGNFPGRFSGRQFSNSRSEMNVSTLELGDSALYLCASSLVAAATYEQYFGPGTRLTVT.

The chain uses TRBV29-1 and TRBJ2-2; unclear D gene. CDR3 length: 12 amino acids. Germline loops: CDR1 SQVTM, CDR2 ANQGSEA. Deletions cut 7 bases from V and 3 bases from J, with 9 bases between. CDR3 sequence: CSGHRDTGELFF. Here the CDR3 DNA reads TGCAGCGGCCATCGGGACACCGGGGAGCTGTTTTTT.

The sample holds a few counts of this clone. V and J are TRBV20-1 and TRBJ1-1; D gene ambiguous. Germline CDR1 DFQATT, CDR2 SNEGSKA (reference sequence). This CDR3 has 10 residues. Trimming removed 3 bases at V and 8 bases at J, with 7 bases between. CDR3 loop: CSASSAEAFF. The CDR3 DNA is TGCAGTGCTAGCAGCGCCGAAGCTTTCTTT.

This clone was recorded only once. The rearrangement uses TRBV6-2 or TRBV6-3 and TRBJ1-5; D is unresolved. V dropped 6 bases and J dropped 0 bases, with 12 bases sitting between them. Germline V gene lookup returns CDR1 MNHEY and CDR2 SVGEGT. The CDR3 consists of 15 residues. The CDR3: CASRPTGISNQPQHF. The CDR3 coding sequence is TGTGCCAGCAGGCCTACCGGGATTAGCAATCAGCCCCAGCATTTT.

J is TRBJ1-3 and V is TRBV5-4; 10 nucleotides align to TRBD1. Germline-derived CDR1 and CDR2 are SGHNT and YYREEE (reference sequence). Unmatched junction bases numbered 7, after V lost 0 bases and J lost 10 bases. CDR3 length equals 15 residues. This chain's CDR3 is CASSLGGQGPGTIYF. Here the CDR3 DNA reads TGTGCCAGCAGCTTGGGGGGACAGGGGCCCGGGACCATATATTTT. Full variable domain (remainder filled in from reference TRBV5-4 and TRBJ1-3): ETGVTQSPTHLIKTRGQQVTLRCSSQSGHNTVSWYQQALGQGPQFIFQYYREEENGRGNFPPRFSGLQFPNYSSELNVNALELDDSALYLCASSLGGQGPGTIYFGEGSWLTVV.